This T cell receptor beta chain comes out of a study of shared clonotypes between healthy human individuals. This table comes from immunoSEQ multiplex PCR, and its TCRdb copy is limited to in-frame clones, with some not included. Among approximately 1,500,000 clones listed, 98% were seen once. Germline V gene data show CDR1 as MNHNY and CDR2 as SVGAGI (reference sequence). The CDR3 has 15 amino acids. Trimming left V 2 bases short and J 2 bases short, with 9 bases between. V and J are TRBV6-6 and TRBJ2-2, with D hard to call. The clonotype comes from a man aged 25-45 years in good health. The sequenced material came from naive CD4+ T cells sorted from blood. Subset of the sample: CD45RA+ positively selected. CDR3 nucleotide sequence: TGTGCCAGCAGTTACCCGGGCCCAAACACCGGGGAGCTGTTTTTT. This encodes CASSYPGPNTGELFF.